These T cell receptor beta chains were read from a single sample in a study of human T cells and chemical hapten exposure. TCRdb re-derived calls from the RACE reads in MiXCR, one entry per CDR3 protein. The sample consists of approximately 320,000 distinct CDR3 sequences, 4.5% to 7% of them appearing once. Source: whole blood, taken in connection with sensitization to the hapten diphenylcyclopropenone (DPC). Receptor source: a young woman with alopecia areata. Some clones in this sample may be carry-over from other donors' samples. The CDR3 runs from the conserved cysteine through the conserved F or W. The order of the fields is V gene, clone size, D gene, J gene, CDR3 DNA, CDR3 protein. A D gene is named only where the DNA matches it firmly. Clone size is given for some rows only: seen once, a few or many times, or a class if the clone is expanded.

V gene: TRBV5-1
clone size: .
D gene: TRBD1
J gene: TRBJ2-1
CDR3 DNA: TGCGCCAGCAGCGGCAGGACAGGGGAACGCAATGAGCAGTTCTTC
CDR3 protein: CASSGRTGERNEQFF

V gene: TRBV7-9
clone size: many
D gene: TRBD1
J gene: TRBJ1-4
CDR3 DNA: TGTGCCAGCAGCTTAGGACAGGGGGCAACTAATGAAAAACTGTTTTTT
CDR3 protein: CASSLGQGATNEKLFF

V gene: TRBV27
clone size: .
D gene: TRBD2
J gene: TRBJ2-2
CDR3 DNA: TGTGCCAGCAGTTTATCGGGGGGGGGACTAGTTACCCTACCCCTCGACACCGGGGAGCTGTTTTTT
CDR3 protein: CASSLSGGGLVTLPLDTGELFF

V gene: TRBV29-1
clone size: few
D gene: .
J gene: TRBJ1-1
CDR3 DNA: TGCAGCGATCTAAGAGGGGGTACTGAAGCTTTCTTT
CDR3 protein: CSDLRGGTEAFF

V gene: TRBV10-3
clone size: many
D gene: .
J gene: TRBJ2-2
CDR3 DNA: TGTGCCATCAGTGAGTCCCGGGCTAGTCCCGGGGAGCTGTTTTTT
CDR3 protein: CAISESRASPGELFF

V gene: TRBV7-2
clone size: many
D gene: TRBD2
J gene: TRBJ2-1
CDR3 DNA: TGTGCCAGCAGCTTAAACGGGGGGTCCTACAATGAGCAGTTCTTC
CDR3 protein: CASSLNGGSYNEQFF

V gene: TRBV29-1
clone size: .
D gene: .
J gene: TRBJ1-1
CDR3 DNA: TGCAGCGTTTTACTTCTAGGTCTTGAAGCTTTCTTT
CDR3 protein: CSVLLLGLEAFF

V gene: TRBV6-5
clone size: few
D gene: .
J gene: TRBJ2-5
CDR3 DNA: TGTGCCAGCAGTTACTCGAGCCTGTCAGGGACCCAGTACTTC
CDR3 protein: CASSYSSLSGTQYF

V gene: TRBV27
clone size: few
D gene: .
J gene: TRBJ2-7
CDR3 DNA: TGTGCCAGCAGTTTATCCGTGGGGGGCTACGAGCAGTACTTC
CDR3 protein: CASSLSVGGYEQYF

V gene: TRBV5-4
clone size: few
D gene: TRBD1
J gene: TRBJ2-1
CDR3 DNA: TGTGCCAGCAGAATCGACAGGGCCCCCTACAATGAGCAGTTCTTC
CDR3 protein: CASRIDRAPYNEQFF

V gene: TRBV7-2
clone size: .
D gene: .
J gene: TRBJ1-6
CDR3 DNA: TGTGCCAGCAGCTCGGAAAGTTCACCCCTCCACTTT
CDR3 protein: CASSSESSPLHF

V gene: TRBV5-1
clone size: .
D gene: .
J gene: TRBJ2-3
CDR3 DNA: TGCGCCAGCAGCTTTAATTCAGATACGCAGTATTTT
CDR3 protein: CASSFNSDTQYF

V gene: TRBV13
clone size: many
D gene: .
J gene: TRBJ2-7
CDR3 DNA: TGTGCCAGCAGCGTCGACAGGAGACAATACGAGCAGTACTTC
CDR3 protein: CASSVDRRQYEQYF

V gene: TRBV7-2
clone size: few
D gene: .
J gene: TRBJ1-2
CDR3 DNA: TGTGCCAGCAGCTGGACCCCAAACCCAGGCACCTACTACACCTTC
CDR3 protein: CASSWTPNPGTYYTF

V gene: TRBV24-1
clone size: .
D gene: .
J gene: TRBJ2-5
CDR3 DNA: TGTGCCACCAGTGAATCTACTAGCTTGCAGACCCAGTACTTC
CDR3 protein: CATSESTSLQTQYF

V gene: TRBV27
clone size: .
D gene: TRBD2
J gene: TRBJ2-3
CDR3 DNA: TGTGCCAGCAGTTATCGCGGGGGGGGCCTCACAGATACGCAGTATTTT
CDR3 protein: CASSYRGGGLTDTQYF

V gene: TRBV4-2
clone size: .
D gene: .
J gene: TRBJ2-7
CDR3 DNA: TGTGCCAGCAGCCAAGACCGACACGGGACCTCCTACGAGCAGTACTTC
CDR3 protein: CASSQDRHGTSYEQYF

V gene: TRBV7-2
clone size: .
D gene: .
J gene: TRBJ2-5
CDR3 DNA: TGTGCCGTAGACAGCAGAGGGGAGACCCAGTACTTC
CDR3 protein: CAVDSRGETQYF

V gene: TRBV12-3/TRBV12-4
clone size: many
D gene: .
J gene: TRBJ2-3
CDR3 DNA: TGTGCCAGCAGTTTCGAAGACAGTTACACAGATACGCAGTATTTT
CDR3 protein: CASSFEDSYTDTQYF

V gene: TRBV7-2
clone size: many
D gene: .
J gene: TRBJ2-3
CDR3 DNA: TGTGCCAGCAGCTTAATGACAGATACGCAGTATTTT
CDR3 protein: CASSLMTDTQYF

V gene: TRBV12-3/TRBV12-4
clone size: few
D gene: TRBD2
J gene: TRBJ2-3
CDR3 DNA: TGTGCCAGCAGTCGTAGCGGGACCACAGATACGCAGTATTTT
CDR3 protein: CASSRSGTTDTQYF

V gene: TRBV6-5
clone size: many
D gene: .
J gene: TRBJ2-1
CDR3 DNA: TGTGCCAGCAGCTCCCTCGGGGTTCTAAGGGAGCAGTTCTTC
CDR3 protein: CASSSLGVLREQFF

V gene: TRBV5-4
clone size: few
D gene: TRBD1
J gene: TRBJ1-1
CDR3 DNA: TGTGCCAGCAGCTTGGACCAGGGGGCGTACACTGAAGCTTTCTTT
CDR3 protein: CASSLDQGAYTEAFF

V gene: TRBV12-3/TRBV12-4
clone size: few
D gene: .
J gene: TRBJ2-5
CDR3 DNA: TGTGCCAGCAGTTTATTAAGGGGGGAGACCCAGTACTTC
CDR3 protein: CASSLLRGETQYF

V gene: TRBV12-3/TRBV12-4
clone size: .
D gene: .
J gene: TRBJ1-3
CDR3 DNA: TGTGCCAGCAGTTCCGGGGGCCTACCTGGAAACACCATATATTTT
CDR3 protein: CASSSGGLPGNTIYF

V gene: TRBV3-1
clone size: many
D gene: .
J gene: TRBJ1-2
CDR3 DNA: TGTGCCAGCAGCCAGGCAAGATACAATCTGGACTACACCTTC
CDR3 protein: CASSQARYNLDYTF

V gene: TRBV12-3/TRBV12-4
clone size: many
D gene: .
J gene: TRBJ2-1
CDR3 DNA: TGTGCCAGCAGTTTGGAGATTTACAATGAGCAGTTCTTC
CDR3 protein: CASSLEIYNEQFF

V gene: TRBV5-1
clone size: .
D gene: TRBD1
J gene: TRBJ2-3
CDR3 DNA: TGCGCCAGCAGCTTGGGACAGGGACCTTCGGATACGCAGTATTTT
CDR3 protein: CASSLGQGPSDTQYF

V gene: TRBV27
clone size: few
D gene: .
J gene: TRBJ1-2
CDR3 DNA: TGTGCCAGCAGCAATACTGGGCCCTATGGCTACACCTTC
CDR3 protein: CASSNTGPYGYTF

V gene: TRBV6-1
clone size: many
D gene: .
J gene: TRBJ2-1
CDR3 DNA: TGTGCCAGCAGTGAAGGGGTCCGGAGCAATGAGCAGTTCTTC
CDR3 protein: CASSEGVRSNEQFF

V gene: TRBV29-1
clone size: .
D gene: .
J gene: TRBJ1-2
CDR3 DNA: TGCAGCGTTGAGGGGTTTGAAGACTATGGCTACACCTTC
CDR3 protein: CSVEGFEDYGYTF

V gene: TRBV20-1
clone size: .
D gene: .
J gene: TRBJ1-2
CDR3 DNA: TGCAGTGCTTCTAGAGAAGCCTATCTTAACTATGGCTACACCTTC
CDR3 protein: CSASREAYLNYGYTF

V gene: TRBV20-1
clone size: many
D gene: TRBD2
J gene: TRBJ2-1
CDR3 DNA: TGCAGTGCTAGCCCTAGCGGGGGGGAAATTGAGCAGTTCTTC
CDR3 protein: CSASPSGGEIEQFF

V gene: TRBV3-1
clone size: few
D gene: TRBD2
J gene: TRBJ2-1
CDR3 DNA: TGTGCCAGCAGCCCACTAGCGGGGTACAATGAGCAGTTCTTC
CDR3 protein: CASSPLAGYNEQFF

V gene: TRBV4-3
clone size: few
D gene: .
J gene: TRBJ1-2
CDR3 DNA: TGCGCCAGCAGCTCCCAGACACTAACTAACTATGGCTACACCTTC
CDR3 protein: CASSSQTLTNYGYTF

V gene: TRBV7-2
clone size: few
D gene: .
J gene: TRBJ1-2
CDR3 DNA: TGTGCCAGCAGCTTAGGAGGGGGGGAAGGCTATGGCTACACCTTC
CDR3 protein: CASSLGGGEGYGYTF

V gene: TRBV10-3
clone size: many
D gene: TRBD1
J gene: TRBJ2-7
CDR3 DNA: TGTGCCATCAGTCCGGGACAGGGCTACGAGCAGTACTTC
CDR3 protein: CAISPGQGYEQYF

V gene: TRBV7-2
clone size: .
D gene: .
J gene: TRBJ1-3
CDR3 DNA: TGTGCCAGCAGCTTGAGCAAGGGAAACACCATATATTTT
CDR3 protein: CASSLSKGNTIYF

V gene: TRBV7-2
clone size: .
D gene: .
J gene: TRBJ1-5
CDR3 DNA: TGTGCCAGCAGCTTAGATTTTCAGCCCCAGCATTTT
CDR3 protein: CASSLDFQPQHF

V gene: TRBV25-1
clone size: many
D gene: .
J gene: TRBJ1-2
CDR3 DNA: TGTGCCAGCAGTGAATCTGGAGGGAACGGCTACACCTTC
CDR3 protein: CASSESGGNGYTF

V gene: TRBV4-3
clone size: many
D gene: .
J gene: TRBJ2-3
CDR3 DNA: TGCGCCAGCAGCCGGGGGATCACAGATACGCAGTATTTT
CDR3 protein: CASSRGITDTQYF

V gene: TRBV12-3/TRBV12-4
clone size: few
D gene: .
J gene: TRBJ2-5
CDR3 DNA: TGTGCCAGCAGAGCGGACTTCCCAGAGACCCAGTACTTC
CDR3 protein: CASRADFPETQYF